This T cell receptor beta chain was captured in a study of identical twins. Every donor was a healthy Caucasian. With regard to this clonotype: As yet, its antigen is unknown.

Study results and caveats: These conclusions were based on statistical analysis (cross-sectional, not following the same donors). High-abundance cord blood beta clonotypes had fewer insertions; memory repertoires showed none.

Each CDR3 protein is one row after TCRdb ran MiXCR on the 5' RACE reads. The sample holds 450,000 or so distinct CDR3 sequences, 11% to 15% seen once. The germline V gene has CDR1 MNHNS and CDR2 SASEGT. Trimming took 5 bases from V and 4 from J; bases not matched to a gene: 10. CDR3 length: 16 residues. These data also formed part of another study, on yellow fever vaccine responses in identical twins. That work adds: As reported, the vaccine T cell response of twins seemed partly convergent and partly personalized.

The rearrangement links TRBV6-1 to TRBJ2-3; 9 bases fit TRBD1. The sequenced sample was CD4+ T cells sorted from blood. The receptor comes from a woman aged 18-29 years in good health. The CDR3: CASSKTGGFRSDTQYF. The CDR3 region has the DNA TGTGCCAGCAGTAAAACAGGGGGCTTCAGGTCAGATACGCAGTATTTT.